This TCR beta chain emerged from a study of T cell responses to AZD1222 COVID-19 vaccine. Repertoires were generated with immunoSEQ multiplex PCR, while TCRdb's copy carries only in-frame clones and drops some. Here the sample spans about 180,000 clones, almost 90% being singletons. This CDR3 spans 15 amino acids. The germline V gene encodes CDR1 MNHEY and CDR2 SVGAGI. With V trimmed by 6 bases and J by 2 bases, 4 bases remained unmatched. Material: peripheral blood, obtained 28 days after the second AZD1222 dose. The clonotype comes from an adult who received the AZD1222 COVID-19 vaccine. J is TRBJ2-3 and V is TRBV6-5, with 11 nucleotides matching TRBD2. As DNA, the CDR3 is TGTGCCAGCAGATTAGCGGGGGGGGTCACAGATACGCAGTATTTT. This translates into CASRLAGGVTDTQYF.